These T cell receptor beta chains were read from a single sample in a study of shared clonotypes between healthy human individuals. The table came from immunoSEQ multiplex PCR; TCRdb's copy has only in-frame clones and leaves some out. Among approximately 840,000 clones listed, 96% were seen once. Specimen: naive CD8+ T cells sorted from blood. The receptor set was obtained from a man between 25 and 39 years old in good health. Each CDR3 is given with its conserved first and last residue. The D gene is left open where the match is weak. Rows give clone size only sometimes, using once, few, many, or a class for an expanded clone.

cdr3_nt cdr3_aa v_call clone_size d_call j_call
TGTGCCAGCAGCTCTGTCCTGGACAGAGCTAACTATGGCTACACCTTC CASSSVLDRANYGYTF TRBV11-2 . . TRBJ1-2
TGTGCCAGCAGCTTAGTGCTAGCGGGAACCACAGATACGCAGTATTTT CASSLVLAGTTDTQYF TRBV7-9 . TRBD2 TRBJ2-3
TGTGCCAGCAGCCAGACCTCAGAGACCCAGTACTTC CASSQTSETQYF TRBV7-2 . . TRBJ2-5
TGTGCCAGCAGTTTCAACACGAACAGGAGGGGCTACGAGCAGTACTTC CASSFNTNRRGYEQYF TRBV27 once . TRBJ2-7
TGTGCCAGCTCACTTCCCCCCGATACGCAGTATTTT CASSLPPDTQYF TRBV18 . . TRBJ2-3
TGCGCCAGCAGCCAACCGGGACAGGGTACGAGTGGCTACACCTTC CASSQPGQGTSGYTF TRBV4-1 . TRBD1 TRBJ1-2
TGTGCCACCAGCAGCTTCGGGACAGGGGAGGAAAAACTGTTTTTT CATSSFGTGEEKLFF TRBV15 . TRBD1 TRBJ1-4
TGTGCCAGCAGCAAAAGACTAGCGAGCTCCTACGAGCAGTACTTC CASSKRLASSYEQYF TRBV21-1 . . TRBJ2-7
TGCAGCGTTGAGACAGCGGCCTACGAGCAGTACTTC CSVETAAYEQYF TRBV29-1 . . TRBJ2-7
TGCGCCAGCAGCTACTCTAGCGGGATATACGAGCAGTACTTC CASSYSSGIYEQYF TRBV5-1 . TRBD2 TRBJ2-7
TGTGCCAGCAGGCAACAGGGGGCGGCGGGAGAACCCTACGAGCAGTACTTC CASRQQGAAGEPYEQYF TRBV6-4 . TRBD1 TRBJ2-7
TGTGCCGGTGGACAGCGCAACGAGCAGTACTTC CAGGQRNEQYF TRBV28 . . TRBJ2-7
TGTGCTAGTGGTTCCGGGACTAGCGGTAACACCGGGGAGCTGTTTTTT CASGSGTSGNTGELFF TRBV12-5 . TRBD2 TRBJ2-2
TGTGCCAGCAGTGACTTAGTGGGAGGGGCGACCCAGTACTTC CASSDLVGGATQYF TRBV27 . TRBD2 TRBJ2-5
TGTGCCAGTTCTCCAGGGAGCTACAATGAGCAGTTCTTC CASSPGSYNEQFF TRBV7-6 . . TRBJ2-1
TGTGCCAGCAGTTTTATCGGGGGAGACTATGGCTACACCTTC CASSFIGGDYGYTF TRBV27 . . TRBJ1-2